This T cell receptor (beta chain) was captured by sequencing in a study of Ad26.COV2.S vaccination and SARS-CoV-2 variants. CDR3 size: 13 residues. The V and J ends lost 8 bases and 1 base respectively, with 9 bases between them. Sequencing was performed with immunoSEQ multiplex PCR; in TCRdb, only in-frame clones are kept and a portion is missing. The sample shows about 180,000 clones, approximately 88% of them seen only once. This clone showed up just once. The clonotype comes from a human donor who had recovered from COVID-19. V gene TRBV12-3 or TRBV12-4 combines with J gene TRBJ2-1; TRBD2 might be the D (6 bases). Specimen: peripheral blood, collected after recovery from COVID-19. The CDR3 here is CASSAGSYNEQFF. The CDR3 region has the DNA TGTGCCAGCTCCGCGGGATCCTACAATGAGCAGTTCTTC.